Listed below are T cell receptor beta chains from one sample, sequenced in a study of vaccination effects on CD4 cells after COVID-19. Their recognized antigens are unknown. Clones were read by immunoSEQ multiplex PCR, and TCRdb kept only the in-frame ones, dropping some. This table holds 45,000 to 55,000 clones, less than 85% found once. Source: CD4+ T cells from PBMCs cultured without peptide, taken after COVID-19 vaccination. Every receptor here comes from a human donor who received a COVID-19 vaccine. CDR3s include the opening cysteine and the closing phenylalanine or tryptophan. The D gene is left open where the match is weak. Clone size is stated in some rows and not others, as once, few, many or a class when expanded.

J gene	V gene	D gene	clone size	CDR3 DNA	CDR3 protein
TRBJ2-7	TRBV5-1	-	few	TGCGCCAGCAGCTTAGAATCTACCTCCTACGAGCAGTACTTC	CASSLESTSYEQYF
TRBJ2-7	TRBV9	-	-	TGTGCCAGCAGCGTAGACCAGCAGGGGGGCTCACTCGAGCAGTACTTC	CASSVDQQGGSLEQYF
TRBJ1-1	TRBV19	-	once	TGTGCCAGTAGTATCTGGGGCCGAACGAACACTGAAGCTTTCTTT	CASSIWGRTNTEAFF
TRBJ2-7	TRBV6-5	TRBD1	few	TGTGCCAGCAGTTACCCGGGACAGGGTAGCGAGCAGTACTTC	CASSYPGQGSEQYF
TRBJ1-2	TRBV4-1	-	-	TGCGCCAGCAGCCAAGAACGATCCGGACAACTATCCGGCTACACCTTC	CASSQERSGQLSGYTF
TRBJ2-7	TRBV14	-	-	TGTGCCAGCAGCCAAGTTCCTTTAGGCCTACTGTCCTACGAGCAGTACTTC	CASSQVPLGLLSYEQYF
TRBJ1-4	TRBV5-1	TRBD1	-	TGCGCCAGCAGCATGCAACAGGGGGTTCGTGAAAAACTGTTTTTT	CASSMQQGVREKLFF
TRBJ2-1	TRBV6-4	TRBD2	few	TGTGCCAGCAGGCCTTTGACTAGCGGGATCCGAGATGGCTCCTACAATGAGCAGTTCTTC	CASRPLTSGIRDGSYNEQFF
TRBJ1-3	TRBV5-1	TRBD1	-	TGCGCCAGCAGCTTGGTGGGACAGGGCTCTGGAAACACCATATATTTT	CASSLVGQGSGNTIYF
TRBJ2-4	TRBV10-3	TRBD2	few	TGTGCCATCAGTGAACTTGGGACTAGCGGGGGGATAGCCAAAAACATTCAGTACTTC	CAISELGTSGGIAKNIQYF
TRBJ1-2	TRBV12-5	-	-	TGTGCTAGTGGTCTCTCGTCCCTGAGGCGGCGGTACTATGGCTACACCTTC	CASGLSSLRRRYYGYTF
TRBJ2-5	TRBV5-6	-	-	TGTGCCAGCAGCCCGTACCCCCAAGAGACCCAGTACTTC	CASSPYPQETQYF
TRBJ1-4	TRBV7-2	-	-	TGTGCCAGCAGCTTAGGCCAGGGGCCAACTAATGAAAAACTGTTTTTT	CASSLGQGPTNEKLFF
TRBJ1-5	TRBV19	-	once	TGTGCCAGTAGCCTTAAACGATTTCGTCTCGATCAGCCCCAGCATTTT	CASSLKRFRLDQPQHF
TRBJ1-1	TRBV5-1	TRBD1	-	TGCGCCAGCAGCCCGACGGACAGGGTAGTCAACACTGAAGCTTTCTTT	CASSPTDRVVNTEAFF
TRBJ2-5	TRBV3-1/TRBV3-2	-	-	TGTGCCAGCAGCCAAGATGACCGGGGTGGCCAGTACTTC	CASSQDDRGGQYF